One TCR beta chain is described in this entry. The junction departs from germline at one end; a sequencing error may be responsible. In the PCR, 60 Vbeta and 13 Jbeta primers were used. Measured with immunoSEQ multiplex PCR; TCRdb has only the in-frame clones, and not every one. Reported are about 58,000 clones; the ten largest clones contain 2% to 2.5%. The CDR3 sequence is 12 residues long. Germline V gene sequence: CDR1 LNHDA, CDR2 SQIVND (reference sequence). This entry is derived from a study of cytomegalovirus exposure and HLA in healthy donors. V is TRBV19 and J is TRBJ1-5; D is unclear. The sequence was collected from a woman under 30 in good health and CMV-seronegative. Material: PBMCs. The DNA of the CDR3 is TGTGCCAGTAGTTTCGGGAATCAGCCCCCGCATTTT. It codes for CASSFGNQPPHF.